Listed below are T cell receptor beta chains from one sample, sequenced in a study of cytomegalovirus exposure and HLA in healthy donors. Assay: immunoSEQ multiplex PCR; the TCRdb copy retains only in-frame clones and omits some. The sample table sets out about 67,000 clones. The sequencing sample was made of PBMCs. Receptors originate from a man aged 25 to 40 in good health and CMV-seropositive. The CDR3 runs from the conserved cysteine through the conserved F or W. The order of the fields is D gene, J gene, V gene, CDR3 length, CDR3 DNA, CDR3 protein. A D gene is named only where the DNA matches it firmly.

D: TRBD1
J: TRBJ2-4
V: TRBV13
length: 16
DNA: TGTGCCAGCAGCTTTTGGATCGGACAGGGGCAAAACATTCAGTACTTC
CDR3: CASSFWIGQGQNIQYF

D: NA
J: TRBJ1-2
V: TRBV7-6
length: 14
DNA: TGTGCCAGCAGCTTAGGTGGGGCCCTCTATGGCTACACCTTC
CDR3: CASSLGGALYGYTF

D: NA
J: TRBJ2-7
V: TRBV7-8
length: 13
DNA: TGTGCCAGCAGCCCCCGCTGGCTGTTCGAGCAGTACTTC
CDR3: CASSPRWLFEQYF

D: NA
J: TRBJ2-2
V: TRBV5-1
length: 14
DNA: TGCGCCAGCAGTTCCGGGACACCTACCGGGGAGCTGTTTTTT
CDR3: CASSSGTPTGELFF

D: NA
J: TRBJ2-7
V: TRBV9
length: 14
DNA: TGTGCCAGCAGCGTAGGTAGCCCTCGGCACGAGCAGTACTTC
CDR3: CASSVGSPRHEQYF

D: NA
J: TRBJ2-7
V: TRBV6-1
length: 13
DNA: TGTGCCAGCACTGTCTCAGGGTCCTACGAGCAGTACTTC
CDR3: CASTVSGSYEQYF

D: NA
J: TRBJ2-3
V: TRBV29-1
length: 13
DNA: TGCAGCGTTGTCCAGGGGCCCACAGATACGCAGTATTTT
CDR3: CSVVQGPTDTQYF

D: TRBD1
J: TRBJ2-4
V: TRBV6-1
length: 15
DNA: TGTGCCAGCAGTGAAGCGAAGGGACAGGTGCACATTCAGTACTTC
CDR3: CASSEAKGQVHIQYF

D: NA
J: TRBJ1-4
V: TRBV6-6
length: 15
DNA: TGTGCCAGCGGGGTCCCCAGGGATGTGAGTGAAAAACTGTTTTTT
CDR3: CASGVPRDVSEKLFF

D: TRBD1
J: TRBJ1-5
V: TRBV6-1
length: 15
DNA: TGTGCCAGCAGTGAATGGTCAGGGGGCAGTCAGCCCCAGCATTTT
CDR3: CASSEWSGGSQPQHF

D: NA
J: TRBJ2-1
V: TRBV4-1
length: 15
DNA: TGCGCCAGCAGCCAAGATGGGAGCTCCTACAATGAGCAGTTCTTC
CDR3: CASSQDGSSYNEQFF

D: TRBD2
J: TRBJ2-7
V: TRBV30
length: 15
DNA: TGTGCCTGGAGTAGACTAGCGGGCCTCTCCTACGAGCAGTACTTC
CDR3: CAWSRLAGLSYEQYF

D: NA
J: TRBJ1-3
V: TRBV29-1
length: 13
DNA: TGCAGCGTTGCTGTCTACTCTGGAAACACCATATATTTT
CDR3: CSVAVYSGNTIYF

D: TRBD1
J: TRBJ2-5
V: TRBV9
length: 14
DNA: TGTGCCAGCAGCGGGACAGGGGGTGGGGAGACCCAGTACTTC
CDR3: CASSGTGGGETQYF

D: NA
J: TRBJ1-6
V: TRBV6-1
length: 15
DNA: TGTGCCAGCAGGTGGACATGGACAGCTAATTCACCCCTCCACTTT
CDR3: CASRWTWTANSPLHF

D: TRBD1
J: TRBJ2-7
V: TRBV18
length: 14
DNA: TGTGCCAGCACGCGGACAGGGTTCGCCTACGAGCAGTACTTC
CDR3: CASTRTGFAYEQYF

D: TRBD2
J: TRBJ2-3
V: TRBV18
length: 16
DNA: TGTGCCAGCGCCCTTCGGACTAGCGGGACTATAGATACGCAGTATTTT
CDR3: CASALRTSGTIDTQYF

D: NA
J: TRBJ1-4
V: TRBV27
length: 14
DNA: TGTGCCAGCAGTTCGTGGCAGGGTAATGAAAAACTGTTTTTT
CDR3: CASSSWQGNEKLFF

D: TRBD2
J: TRBJ2-2
V: TRBV14
length: 18
DNA: TGTGCCAGCAGCCAACCGACTAGCGGGAGGCTTACCGCCGGGGAGCTGTTTTTT
CDR3: CASSQPTSGRLTAGELFF

D: NA
J: TRBJ2-3
V: TRBV5-4
length: 16
DNA: TGTGCCAGCAGCTTGGATATAGGCGGTAGCACAGATACGCAGTATTTT
CDR3: CASSLDIGGSTDTQYF

D: TRBD2
J: TRBJ2-1
V: TRBV11-2
length: 17
DNA: TGTGCCAGCAGCGCCCGCCTTAGCGGGAGGGGGACAGATGAGCAGTTCTTC
CDR3: CASSARLSGRGTDEQFF

D: TRBD2
J: TRBJ2-3
V: TRBV7-9
length: 16
DNA: TGTGCCAGCAGCCAATCAGCTAGCGGGAACACAGATACGCAGTATTTT
CDR3: CASSQSASGNTDTQYF

D: TRBD2
J: TRBJ2-7
V: TRBV4-1
length: 14
DNA: TGCACCAGCAGCCCAGTAGCGGGTACCTACGAGCAGTACTTC
CDR3: CTSSPVAGTYEQYF

D: NA
J: TRBJ2-3
V: TRBV9
length: 16
DNA: TGTGCCAGCAGCCGGAACTCGGTTACTAGCTCAGATACGCAGTATTTT
CDR3: CASSRNSVTSSDTQYF

D: NA
J: TRBJ2-5
V: TRBV5-1
length: 16
DNA: TGCGCCAGCAGCCTCTTGGGACATCAGAACCAAGAGACCCAGTACTTC
CDR3: CASSLLGHQNQETQYF

D: NA
J: TRBJ2-2
V: TRBV6-1
length: 14
DNA: TGTGCCAGCAGTGAAGGACTAGACACCGGGGAGCTGTTTTTT
CDR3: CASSEGLDTGELFF

D: TRBD1
J: TRBJ2-5
V: TRBV6-5
length: 13
DNA: TGTGCCAGCAGTTTCCCGGGACAGGATACCCAGTACTTC
CDR3: CASSFPGQDTQYF

D: NA
J: TRBJ1-3
V: TRBV2
length: 13
DNA: TGTGCCAGCTCCAAGAGTTCTGGAAACACCATATATTTT
CDR3: CASSKSSGNTIYF

D: TRBD2
J: TRBJ2-7
V: TRBV2
length: 12
DNA: TGTGCCAGCGAGCTAGCGGAATACGAGCAGTACTTC
CDR3: CASELAEYEQYF

D: NA
J: TRBJ1-1
V: TRBV7-6
length: 16
DNA: TGTGCCAGCAGCCCGAGGGCCGGATCCATGAACACTGAAGCTTTCTTT
CDR3: CASSPRAGSMNTEAFF

D: TRBD1
J: TRBJ2-1
V: TRBV10-1
length: 14
DNA: TGCGCCAGCAGTTCCGGGACAGCCACCGGTGAGCAGTTCTTC
CDR3: CASSSGTATGEQFF

D: TRBD1
J: TRBJ2-2
V: TRBV29-1
length: 15
DNA: TGCAGCGTTGAACGACAGGGTGGGGACACCGGGGAGCTGTTTTTT
CDR3: CSVERQGGDTGELFF

D: NA
J: TRBJ2-1
V: TRBV5-4
length: 16
DNA: TGTGCCAGCAGCCAAGATCGCCAGGCGCCAGCCCATGAGCAGTTCTTC
CDR3: CASSQDRQAPAHEQFF

D: TRBD1
J: TRBJ2-7
V: TRBV29-1
length: 16
DNA: TGCAGCGTTGAATTAGGGGACAGGGGGGATGCCTACGAGCAGTACTTC
CDR3: CSVELGDRGDAYEQYF

D: TRBD2
J: TRBJ2-1
V: TRBV30
length: 15
DNA: TGTGCCGGGAGTTTAGCGGGAGTTGACTACAATGAGCAGTTCTTC
CDR3: CAGSLAGVDYNEQFF

D: NA
J: TRBJ2-7
V: TRBV5-6
length: 16
DNA: TGTGCCAGCAGCTTGGTATCTTGGCAGGGTCGCGACGAGCAGTACTTC
CDR3: CASSLVSWQGRDEQYF

D: TRBD1
J: TRBJ2-7
V: TRBV4-2
length: 15
DNA: TGTGCCAGCAGCCAAGATTGGGACAGCGCCTACGAGCAGTACTTC
CDR3: CASSQDWDSAYEQYF

D: TRBD1
J: TRBJ2-3
V: TRBV30
length: 15
DNA: TGTGCCTGGAGTGGGACAGGGGGCGAGGCAGATACGCAGTATTTT
CDR3: CAWSGTGGEADTQYF

D: NA
J: TRBJ2-7
V: TRBV7-9
length: 14
DNA: TGTGCCAGCAGCTCTAGCGCTAGCGCCTACGAGCAGTACTTC
CDR3: CASSSSASAYEQYF

D: NA
J: TRBJ2-7
V: TRBV30
length: 12
DNA: TGTGCCTGGAATAAAGGGGGAAGCGAGCAGTACTTC
CDR3: CAWNKGGSEQYF

D: TRBD2
J: TRBJ2-7
V: TRBV6-1
length: 14
DNA: TGTGCCAGCGGGAAGGCGGGAGCGTTCTACGAGCAGTACTTC
CDR3: CASGKAGAFYEQYF

D: NA
J: TRBJ2-5
V: TRBV30
length: 14
DNA: TGTGCCTGGAGTGTGGGAGGCGTTTCGGAGACCCAGTACTTC
CDR3: CAWSVGGVSETQYF

D: NA
J: TRBJ2-2
V: TRBV11-2
length: 15
DNA: TGTGCCAGCAGCTTAGGGCAGGACAGTCATGGGGAGCTGTTTTTT
CDR3: CASSLGQDSHGELFF

D: NA
J: TRBJ2-5
V: TRBV7-9
length: 14
DNA: TGTGCCAGCAGCCCGAGGACAGCCCAAGAGACCCAGTACTTC
CDR3: CASSPRTAQETQYF

D: TRBD1
J: TRBJ2-7
V: TRBV5-5
length: 14
DNA: TGTGCCAGCAGCTTTACACCCGGGACAGGCGAGCAGTACTTC
CDR3: CASSFTPGTGEQYF

D: TRBD2
J: TRBJ2-2
V: TRBV6-4
length: 16
DNA: TGTGCCAGCAGTGCCGGGACTAGAGGGAACACCGGGGAGCTGTTTTTT
CDR3: CASSAGTRGNTGELFF

D: NA
J: TRBJ2-7
V: TRBV5-4
length: 13
DNA: TGTGCCAGCAGCTCACCTAGGATGGGCGAGCAGTACTTC
CDR3: CASSSPRMGEQYF

D: NA
J: TRBJ2-7
V: TRBV12-5
length: 14
DNA: TGTGCTAGTGGTTCTGGAGGGGCCTCCTACGAGCAGTACTTC
CDR3: CASGSGGASYEQYF

D: NA
J: TRBJ1-2
V: TRBV29-1
length: 13
DNA: TGCAGCGTTGATAGTCTAGCTAACTATGGCTACACCTTC
CDR3: CSVDSLANYGYTF

D: NA
J: TRBJ2-5
V: TRBV6-5
length: 14
DNA: TGTGCCAGCAGCTACGGTTCCGGCCAAGAGACCCAGTACTTC
CDR3: CASSYGSGQETQYF

D: TRBD2
J: TRBJ2-1
V: TRBV25-1
length: 18
DNA: TGTGCCAGCAGTGGCGGGACTAGCGGGGGGGTATACAACGGTGAGCAGTTCTTC
CDR3: CASSGGTSGGVYNGEQFF

D: NA
J: TRBJ2-7
V: TRBV29-1
length: 14
DNA: TGCAGCGTTGAGTATGGGGCGGCTCTATACGAGCAGTACTTC
CDR3: CSVEYGAALYEQYF

D: TRBD1
J: TRBJ2-7
V: TRBV11-3
length: 16
DNA: TGTGCCAGCAGCTTAGGTGGGGCAGGGGGACGGTACGAGCAGTACTTC
CDR3: CASSLGGAGGRYEQYF

D: NA
J: TRBJ2-1
V: TRBV6-5
length: 14
DNA: TGTGCCAGCAGCCGACAGTACTCCTACAATGAGCAGTTCTTC
CDR3: CASSRQYSYNEQFF

D: NA
J: TRBJ2-5
V: TRBV5-4
length: 13
DNA: TGTGCCAGCAGCCCCCGGACGGGGGAGACCCAGTACTTC
CDR3: CASSPRTGETQYF

D: TRBD2
J: TRBJ2-7
V: TRBV11-3
length: 19
DNA: TGTGCCAGCAGCTACTGTACCGGGACTAGCGGGGGGAGCTCCTACGAGCAGTACTTC
CDR3: CASSYCTGTSGGSSYEQYF

D: TRBD1
J: TRBJ2-7
V: TRBV2
length: 14
DNA: TGTGCCAGCAGGGATACCGGGACAGGGTACGAGCAGTACTTC
CDR3: CASRDTGTGYEQYF

D: NA
J: TRBJ1-5
V: TRBV6-1
length: 18
DNA: TGTGCCAGCAGTGAGGGTCCGACAGGTCTGTATAGCAATCAGCCCCAGCATTTT
CDR3: CASSEGPTGLYSNQPQHF

D: NA
J: TRBJ1-3
V: TRBV5-1
length: 14
DNA: TGCGCCAGTTCGGGAGCTAGCGATGGAAACACCATATATTTT
CDR3: CASSGASDGNTIYF